The 6 T cell receptor beta chains below were found in one sample sequenced in a study of blood T cell repertoires in COVID-19. Profiling relied on immunoSEQ multiplex PCR, and the TCRdb table lists in-frame clones only, not all of them. The sample consists of 80,000 to 100,000 clones, roughly 95% of them appearing once. The sample consisted of peripheral blood. Source of these receptors: a human donor with active COVID-19. The donor label of this sample is uncertain.

The gene calls are TRBV5-1 and TRBJ1-2; D unresolved. Germline V gives CDR1 SGHRS, CDR2 YFSETQ. The CDR3 loop spans 15 amino acids. V shed 0 bases and J shed 7 bases, with 16 bases lying between them. In nucleotides, the CDR3 is TGCGCCAGCAGCTTGGCCCAACACGACATGGGTGGCTACACCTTC. Encoded protein: CASSLAQHDMGGYTF.

V and J are TRBV7-2 and TRBJ2-6, with 8 bases matching TRBD1. The trim removed 5 bases at V and 3 bases at J, leaving 6 bases unmatched. The CDR3 loop spans 16 amino acids. Germline V gene sequence: CDR1 SGHTA, CDR2 FQGNSA. The CDR3 bases are TGTGCCAGCAGCCTCGACAGGGGTGGTGGGGCCAACGTCCTGACTTTC. The encoded protein is CASSLDRGGGANVLTF.

This clone was observed a single time. The chain joins TRBV28 to TRBJ1-5, with 8 bases lining up with TRBD1. Germline loops: CDR1 MDHEN, CDR2 SYDVKM. V dropped 3 bases and J dropped 5; count of bases not matched to a gene: 18. There are 19 residues in the CDR3. CDR3 in DNA: TGTGCCAGCAGTTTTCCAGGGGGCGAACCGGGATCAATCCATCAGCCCCAGCATTTT. Its translation: CASSFPGGEPGSIHQPQHF.

V gene TRBV10-3 combines with J gene TRBJ2-7, with D possibly TRBD2 on 6 matching bases. The CDR3 runs 14 residues. V was trimmed by 10 bases and J by 7 bases, leaving 23 bases between them. From germline, CDR1 is ENHRY and CDR2 SYGVKD. The CDR3 protein is CASGARAVQGEQYF. CDR3 nucleotide sequence: TGTGCCAGCGGGGCGCGGGCGGTGCAAGGGGAGCAGTACTTC.

The chain recombines TRBV6-1 with TRBJ2-5; 16 nucleotides agree with TRBD2. Germline V lookup: CDR1 MNHNS, CDR2 SASEGT. The ends lost 1 base at V and 4 bases at J; junction bases unmatched: 3. The CDR3 covers 17 residues. CDR3 DNA: TGTGCCAGCAGTGAAGAGGGACTAGCGGGGGGGAGAGAGACCCAGTACTTC. As protein: CASSEEGLAGGRETQYF.

V is TRBV10-3 and J is TRBJ1-2; 7 bases are shared with TRBD1. Losses at the gene ends were 2 bases for V and 5 bases for J; bases not matched to a gene: 8. The CDR3 has 15 amino acids. From germline, CDR1 is ENHRY and CDR2 SYGVKD. This CDR3 is CAISEQGDPVYGYTF. CDR3 in DNA: TGTGCCATCAGTGAGCAGGGGGACCCAGTGTATGGCTACACCTTC.